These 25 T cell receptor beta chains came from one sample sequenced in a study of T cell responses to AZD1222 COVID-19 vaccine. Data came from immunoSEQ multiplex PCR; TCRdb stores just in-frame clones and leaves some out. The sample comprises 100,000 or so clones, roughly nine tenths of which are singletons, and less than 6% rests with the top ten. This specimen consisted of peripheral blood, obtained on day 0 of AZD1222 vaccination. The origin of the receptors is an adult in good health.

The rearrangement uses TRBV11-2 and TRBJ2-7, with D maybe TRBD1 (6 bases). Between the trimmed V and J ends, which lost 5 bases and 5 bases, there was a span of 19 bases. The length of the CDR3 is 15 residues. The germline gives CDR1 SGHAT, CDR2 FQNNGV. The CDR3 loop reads CASSKSRGTMDEQYF. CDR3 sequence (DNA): TGTGCCAGCAGCAAAAGCAGGGGAACTATGGACGAGCAGTACTTC.

The CDR3 DNA is TGTGCCACCAGTACCGGGACAGGGGACTATGGCTACACCTTC. This codes for CATSTGTGDYGYTF. J is TRBJ1-2 and V is TRBV15; the match to TRBD1 covers 10 bases. Germline V gene data show CDR1 as LNHNV and CDR2 as YYDKDF (reference sequence). V lost 6 bases and J lost 3; bases outside the gene matches: 4. The CDR3 has 14 residues.

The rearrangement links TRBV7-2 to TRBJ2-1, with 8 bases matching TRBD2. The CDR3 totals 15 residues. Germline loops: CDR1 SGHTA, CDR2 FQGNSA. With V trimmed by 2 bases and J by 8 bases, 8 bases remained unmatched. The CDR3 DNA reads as TGTGCCAGCAGCTTACTTGCGGGAGGTCTCTATGAGCAGTTCTTC. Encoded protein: CASSLLAGGLYEQFF.

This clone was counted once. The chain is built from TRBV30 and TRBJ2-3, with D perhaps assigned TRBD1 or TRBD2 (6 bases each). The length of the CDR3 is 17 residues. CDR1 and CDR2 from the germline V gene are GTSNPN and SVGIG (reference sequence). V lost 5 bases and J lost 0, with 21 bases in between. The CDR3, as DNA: TGTGCCTGGGCCGTAGGTGTAGGGGGGACTAGCACAGATACGCAGTATTTT. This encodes CAWAVGVGGTSTDTQYF.

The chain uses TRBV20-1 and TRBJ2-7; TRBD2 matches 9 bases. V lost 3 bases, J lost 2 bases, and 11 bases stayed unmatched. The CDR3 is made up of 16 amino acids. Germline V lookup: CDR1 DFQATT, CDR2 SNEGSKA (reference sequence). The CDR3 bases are TGCAGTGCTAGTAGGGCGGCTAGCGGGGCAACCTACGAGCAGTACTTC. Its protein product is CSASRAASGATYEQYF.

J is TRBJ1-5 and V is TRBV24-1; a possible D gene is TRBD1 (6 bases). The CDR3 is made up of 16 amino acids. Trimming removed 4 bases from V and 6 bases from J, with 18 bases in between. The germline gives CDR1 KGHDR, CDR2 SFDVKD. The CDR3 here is CATSDHAPGAGQPQHF. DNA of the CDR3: TGTGCCACCAGTGACCATGCTCCAGGGGCGGGTCAGCCCCAGCATTTT.

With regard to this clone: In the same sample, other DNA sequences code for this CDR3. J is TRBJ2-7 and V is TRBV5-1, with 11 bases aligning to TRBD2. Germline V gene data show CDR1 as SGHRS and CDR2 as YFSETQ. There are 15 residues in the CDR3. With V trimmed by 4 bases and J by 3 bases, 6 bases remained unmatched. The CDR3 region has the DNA TGCGCCAGCAGCCTGACTAGCGGGGCCTACTACGAGCAGTACTTC. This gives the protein CASSLTSGAYYEQYF.

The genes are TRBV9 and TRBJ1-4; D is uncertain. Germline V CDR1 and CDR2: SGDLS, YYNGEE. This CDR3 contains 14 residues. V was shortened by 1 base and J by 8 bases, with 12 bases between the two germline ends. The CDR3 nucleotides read TGTGCCAGCAGCGTACGCGGTATAGGAGAAAAACTGTTTTTT. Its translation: CASSVRGIGEKLFF.

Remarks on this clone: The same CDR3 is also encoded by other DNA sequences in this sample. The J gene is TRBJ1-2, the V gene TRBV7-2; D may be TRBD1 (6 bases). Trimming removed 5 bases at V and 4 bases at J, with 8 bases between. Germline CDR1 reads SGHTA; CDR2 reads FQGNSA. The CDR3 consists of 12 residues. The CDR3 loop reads CASSEQGYGYTF. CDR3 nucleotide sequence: TGTGCCAGCAGCGAACAGGGCTATGGCTACACCTTC.

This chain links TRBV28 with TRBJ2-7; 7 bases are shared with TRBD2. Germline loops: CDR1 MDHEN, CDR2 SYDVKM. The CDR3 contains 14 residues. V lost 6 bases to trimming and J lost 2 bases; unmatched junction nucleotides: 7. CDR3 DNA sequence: TGTGCCAGCAGGGCTAGCGGAGGAGCCTACGAGCAGTACTTC. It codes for CASRASGGAYEQYF.

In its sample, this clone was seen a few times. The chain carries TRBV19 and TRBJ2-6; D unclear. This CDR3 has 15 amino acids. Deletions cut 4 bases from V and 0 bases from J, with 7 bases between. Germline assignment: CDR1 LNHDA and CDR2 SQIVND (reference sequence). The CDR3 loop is CASSKGYSGANVLTF. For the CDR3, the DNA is TGTGCCAGTAGTAAGGGTTACTCTGGGGCCAACGTCCTGACTTTC.

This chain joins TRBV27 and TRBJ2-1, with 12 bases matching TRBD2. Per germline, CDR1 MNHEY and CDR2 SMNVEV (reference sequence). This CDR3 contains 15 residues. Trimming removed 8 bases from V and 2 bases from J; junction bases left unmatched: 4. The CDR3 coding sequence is TGTGCCAGCGGACCTAGCGGGAGGGCCTACAATGAGCAGTTCTTC. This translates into CASGPSGRAYNEQFF.

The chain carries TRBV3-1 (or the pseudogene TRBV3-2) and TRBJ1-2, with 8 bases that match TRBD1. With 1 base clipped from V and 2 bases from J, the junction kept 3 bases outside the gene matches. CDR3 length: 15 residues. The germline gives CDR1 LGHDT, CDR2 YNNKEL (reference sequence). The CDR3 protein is CASSQAWDRNYGYTF. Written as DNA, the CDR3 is TGTGCCAGCAGCCAAGCCTGGGACAGGAACTATGGCTACACCTTC.

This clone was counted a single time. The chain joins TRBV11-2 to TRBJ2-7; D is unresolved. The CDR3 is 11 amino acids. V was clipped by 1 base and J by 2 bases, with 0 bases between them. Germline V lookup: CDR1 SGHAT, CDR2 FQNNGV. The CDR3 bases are TGTGCCAGCAGCTTAGCCTACGAGCAGTACTTC. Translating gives CASSLAYEQYF.

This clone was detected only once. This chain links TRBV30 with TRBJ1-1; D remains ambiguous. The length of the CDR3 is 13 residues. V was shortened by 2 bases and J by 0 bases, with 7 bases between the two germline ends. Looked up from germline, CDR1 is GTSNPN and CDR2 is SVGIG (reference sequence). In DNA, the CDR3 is TGTGCCTGGAGTCCGGACCTGAACACTGAAGCTTTCTTT. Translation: CAWSPDLNTEAFF.

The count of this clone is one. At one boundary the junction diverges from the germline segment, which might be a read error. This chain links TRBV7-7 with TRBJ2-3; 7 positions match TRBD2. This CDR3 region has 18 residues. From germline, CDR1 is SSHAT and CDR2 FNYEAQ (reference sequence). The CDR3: CASSLGPISGVSTDTQYF. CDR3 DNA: TGTGCTAGCAGCTTAGGGCCCATCAGCGGGGTCTCCACAGATACGCAGTATTTT.

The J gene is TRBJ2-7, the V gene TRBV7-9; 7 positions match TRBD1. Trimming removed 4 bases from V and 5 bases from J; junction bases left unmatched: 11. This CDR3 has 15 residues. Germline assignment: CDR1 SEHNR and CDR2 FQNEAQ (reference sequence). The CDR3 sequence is CASSSPGTAGHEQYF. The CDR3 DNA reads TGTGCCAGCAGCTCCCCCGGGACAGCTGGGCACGAGCAGTACTTC.

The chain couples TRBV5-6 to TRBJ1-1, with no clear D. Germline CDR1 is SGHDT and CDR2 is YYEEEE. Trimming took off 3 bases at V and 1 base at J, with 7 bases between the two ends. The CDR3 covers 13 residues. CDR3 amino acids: CASSWSANTEAFF. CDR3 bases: TGTGCCAGCAGCTGGAGTGCGAACACTGAAGCTTTCTTT. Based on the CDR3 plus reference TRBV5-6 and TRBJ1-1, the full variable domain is DAGVTQSPTHLIKTRGQQVTLRCSPKSGHDTVSWYQQALGQGPQFIFQYYEEEERQRGNFPDRFSGHQFPNYSSELNVNALLLGDSALYLCASSWSANTEAFFGQGTRLTVV.

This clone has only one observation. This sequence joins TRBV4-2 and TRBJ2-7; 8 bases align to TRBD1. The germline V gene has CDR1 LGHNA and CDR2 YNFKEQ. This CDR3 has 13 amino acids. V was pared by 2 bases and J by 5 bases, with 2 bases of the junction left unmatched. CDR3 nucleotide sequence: TGTGCCAGCAGCCAACAACAGGGGGACGAGCAGTACTTC. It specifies CASSQQQGDEQYF.

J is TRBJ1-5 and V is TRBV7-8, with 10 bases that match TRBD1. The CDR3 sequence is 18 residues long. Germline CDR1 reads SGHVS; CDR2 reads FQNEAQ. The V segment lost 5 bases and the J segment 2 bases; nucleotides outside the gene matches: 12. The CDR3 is CASSQTSYGTGGNQPQHF. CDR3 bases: TGTGCCAGCAGCCAGACGTCTTATGGGACAGGGGGCAATCAGCCCCAGCATTTT.

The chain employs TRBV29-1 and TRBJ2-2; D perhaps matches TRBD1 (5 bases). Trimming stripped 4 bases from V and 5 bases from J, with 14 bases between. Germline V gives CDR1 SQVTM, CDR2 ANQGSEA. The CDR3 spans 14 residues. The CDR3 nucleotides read TGCAGCGTTGTCCCGGCAGGACAAACCGGGGAGCTGTTTTTT. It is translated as CSVVPAGQTGELFF.

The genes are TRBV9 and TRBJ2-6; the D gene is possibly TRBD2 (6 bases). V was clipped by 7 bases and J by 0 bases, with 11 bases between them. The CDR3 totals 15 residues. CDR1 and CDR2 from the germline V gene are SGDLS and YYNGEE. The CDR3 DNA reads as TGTGCCAGCCGGGGCGGGATCTCTGGGGCCAACGTCCTGACTTTC. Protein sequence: CASRGGISGANVLTF.

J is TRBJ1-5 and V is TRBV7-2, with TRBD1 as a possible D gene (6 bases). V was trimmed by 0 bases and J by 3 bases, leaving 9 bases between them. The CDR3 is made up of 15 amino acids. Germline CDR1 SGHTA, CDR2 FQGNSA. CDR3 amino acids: CASSLAGTFNQPQHF. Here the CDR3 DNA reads TGTGCCAGCAGCTTAGCGGGGACATTCAATCAGCCCCAGCATTTT.

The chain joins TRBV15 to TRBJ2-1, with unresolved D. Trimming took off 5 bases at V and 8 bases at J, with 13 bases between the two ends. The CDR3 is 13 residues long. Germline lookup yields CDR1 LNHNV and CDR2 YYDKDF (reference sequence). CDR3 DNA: TGTGCCACCAGCGGCGGTCCCCGGGATGAGCAGTTCTTC. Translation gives CATSGGPRDEQFF.

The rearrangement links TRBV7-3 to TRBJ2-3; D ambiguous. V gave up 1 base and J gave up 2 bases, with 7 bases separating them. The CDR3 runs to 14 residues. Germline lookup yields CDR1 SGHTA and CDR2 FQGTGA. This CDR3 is CASSLMANTDTQYF. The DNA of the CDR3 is TGTGCCAGCAGCTTAATGGCGAACACAGATACGCAGTATTTT.